The 6 T cell receptor beta chains given below trace back to one sample, sequenced in a study of cytomegalovirus exposure and HLA in healthy donors. 60 Vbeta and 13 Jbeta primers were used in PCR. TCRdb's table, derived via immunoSEQ multiplex PCR, lists solely in-frame clones and lacks some. The sample consists of some 180,000 clones, around 80% of them appearing once. Material for sequencing was PBMCs. All receptors come from a woman in her sixties in good health and CMV-seropositive.

The chain links TRBV28 to TRBJ2-6, with TRBD1 matching over 8 bases. Losses at the gene ends were 9 bases for V and 2 bases for J; bases not matched to a gene: 12. The CDR3 runs 17 residues. Per germline, CDR1 MDHEN and CDR2 SYDVKM. The CDR3 protein is CASSPAGGFPGANVLTF. The CDR3 coding sequence is TGTGCCAGTTCCCCTGCAGGGGGCTTTCCTGGGGCCAACGTCCTGACTTTC.

The CDR3 DNA is TGTGCCAGCAGTCGACAGCAGGAGCAGTTCTTC. Residues: CASSRQQEQFF. The chain couples TRBV7-2 to TRBJ2-1; D may be TRBD1 (5 bases). Trimming took off 6 bases at V and 10 bases at J, with 10 bases between the two ends. CDR3 length equals 11 residues. Germline CDR1 reads SGHTA; CDR2 reads FQGNSA.

With respect to this clone: Other DNA sequences in this sample translate to the same CDR3. The chain uses TRBV18 and TRBJ2-7; 10 nucleotides line up with TRBD1. The CDR3 covers 14 residues. V was pared by 2 bases and J by 2 bases, with 0 bases of the junction left unmatched. Germline V gene lookup returns CDR1 KGHSH and CDR2 LQKENI. The CDR3 region is CASSPGTGAYEQYF. The CDR3 DNA follows: TGTGCCAGCTCACCAGGGACAGGGGCCTACGAGCAGTACTTC.

As regards this clone: A junction end diverges from the germline sequence, so it may reflect a read error. The chain couples TRBV29-1 to TRBJ2-6; a possible D gene is TRBD1 (5 bases). CDR1 is SQVTM, CDR2 ANQGSEA, per germline. The CDR3 sequence is 15 residues long. CDR3 bases: TGCAGCGTTAAGGAACCACGCTCTGGGGCCAACGGCCTGACTTTC. This translates into CSVKEPRSGANGLTF.

A few counts support this clone. The rearrangement joins TRBV6-1 to TRBJ1-2; 9 bases agree with TRBD1. The ends lost 0 bases at V and 8 bases at J; junction bases unmatched: 10. This CDR3 spans 16 amino acids. In germline, CDR1 is MNHNS, CDR2 SASEGT. The CDR3 DNA is TGTGCCAGCAGTGAAGCCGGGACAGGGACGTTCTTGGGCTACACCTTC. This encodes CASSEAGTGTFLGYTF.

The rearrangement joins TRBV28 to TRBJ1-2; D not resolved. Per the germline V gene, CDR1 is MDHEN and CDR2 is SYDVKM. The CDR3 has 14 residues. Trimming took 6 bases from V and 8 from J, leaving 19 bases between them. CDR3 DNA: TGTGCCAGCAGCCCGAGCAGGTCCGTTGGGGGCTACACCTTC. The encoded protein is CASSPSRSVGGYTF.